These T cell receptor beta chains were read from a single sample in a study of T-cell reconstitution after alpha-beta-depleted transplantation in children. Each CDR3 protein is one row after TCRdb ran MiXCR on the PCR reads. The table shows about 610,000 distinct CDR3 sequences, with 10% to 13% occurring only once. Material: PBMCs from the stem cell graft donor, obtained from the stem cell graft. These TCRs come from a human donor who donated a stem cell graft to a child with acute myeloid leukemia. CDR3s include the opening cysteine and the closing phenylalanine or tryptophan. The D gene is left open where the match is weak. Size is stated for part of the rows, as once, few or many counts, or as a class when the clone is expanded.

d_gene	abundance	v_gene	j_gene	CDR3aa	CDR3nt
NA	many	TRBV10-2	TRBJ1-3	CASSESRPNSGNTIYF	TGCGCCAGCAGTGAGTCGCGTCCCAACTCTGGAAACACCATATATTTT
TRBD1	many	TRBV6-1	TRBJ1-3	CASSMTGTGAGNTIYF	TGTGCCAGCAGTATGACCGGGACAGGGGCTGGAAACACCATATATTTT
TRBD2	many	TRBV20-1	TRBJ2-7	CSAREGTSGTQREQYF	TGCAGTGCTAGAGAGGGGACTAGCGGGACACAGCGCGAGCAGTACTTC
NA	few	TRBV3-1	TRBJ2-1	CASSPGTGWDEQFF	TGTGCCAGCAGCCCGGGAACGGGATGGGATGAGCAGTTCTTC
TRBD1	NA	TRBV7-2	TRBJ2-7	CASSLAPGTVGHEQYF	TGTGCCAGCAGCCTCGCCCCCGGGACAGTCGGCCACGAGCAGTACTTC
NA	NA	TRBV7-9	TRBJ2-7	CASSLISHEQYF	TGTGCCAGCAGCTTGATAAGTCACGAGCAGTACTTC
NA	few	TRBV5-1	TRBJ2-3	CASSSGGPTDTQYF	TGCGCCAGCAGTTCAGGAGGGCCCACAGATACGCAGTATTTT
NA	NA	TRBV20-1	TRBJ2-1	CSASRKNEQFF	TGCAGTGCTAGTCGTAAGAATGAGCAGTTCTTC
TRBD1	NA	TRBV20-1	TRBJ2-1	CSARPRTGRDYEQFF	TGCAGTGCTAGACCGAGGACAGGGCGGGATTATGAGCAGTTCTTC
NA	many	TRBV5-1	TRBJ1-2	CASSLDRPNYGYTF	TGCGCCAGCAGCTTGGACAGGCCCAACTATGGCTACACCTTC
NA	NA	TRBV2	TRBJ1-3	CASSRDKGNTIYF	TGTGCCAGCAGCCGGGACAAAGGAAACACCATATATTTT
NA	few	TRBV29-1	TRBJ1-1	CSVEGRGADTEAFF	TGCAGCGTTGAGGGTCGGGGGGCCGACACTGAAGCTTTCTTT
TRBD1	few	TRBV12-3/TRBV12-4	TRBJ1-6	CASSSSGGSPLHF	TGTGCCAGCAGTTCCTCAGGGGGATCACCCCTCCACTTT
TRBD2	NA	TRBV2	TRBJ2-1	CASTAELAANEQFF	TGTGCCAGCACCGCGGAACTAGCGGCTAATGAGCAGTTCTTC
TRBD2	NA	TRBV20-1	TRBJ2-7	CSAPYLLAGVKSYEQYF	TGCAGTGCTCCATACCTTTTAGCGGGAGTGAAGTCCTACGAGCAGTACTTC
TRBD1	many	TRBV10-2	TRBJ1-1	CASSESNRGRGEAFF	TGCGCCAGCAGCGAGTCGAACAGGGGAAGGGGTGAAGCTTTCTTT
NA	few	TRBV9	TRBJ1-5	CASSVGGDGNQPQHF	TGTGCCAGCAGCGTAGGGGGGGATGGCAATCAGCCCCAGCATTTT
TRBD1	few	TRBV7-9	TRBJ2-1	CASSDRADEQFF	TGTGCCAGCAGCGACAGGGCGGATGAGCAGTTCTTC
TRBD2	many	TRBV12-3/TRBV12-4	TRBJ2-4	CASSRNLGGAGALAKNIQYF	TGTGCCAGCAGTCGCAACTTGGGAGGGGCTGGGGCCCTAGCCAAAAACATTCAGTACTTC
TRBD1	NA	TRBV7-3	TRBJ2-1	CASRSTGQNEQFF	TGTGCCAGCAGGTCGACAGGGCAAAATGAGCAGTTCTTC
TRBD1	NA	TRBV12-3/TRBV12-4	TRBJ2-1	CASSRIQGATYNEQFF	TGTGCCAGCAGTAGGATACAGGGGGCTACCTACAATGAGCAGTTCTTC
TRBD2	NA	TRBV7-2	TRBJ2-1	CASSLVAGGSSYNEQFF	TGTGCCAGCAGCTTAGTGGCGGGAGGGAGCTCCTACAATGAGCAGTTCTTC
TRBD2	many	TRBV7-2	TRBJ2-5	CASSLGLAGVRETQYF	TGTGCCAGCAGCTTGGGACTAGCGGGAGTGCGTGAGACCCAGTACTTC
NA	NA	TRBV12-3/TRBV12-4	TRBJ2-5	CASSLGLGRETQYF	TGTGCCAGCAGTTTAGGGCTAGGTCGAGAGACCCAGTACTTC
TRBD2	many	TRBV20-1	TRBJ2-5	CSAHSGKGQETQYF	TGCAGTGCTCATAGCGGGAAGGGTCAAGAGACCCAGTACTTC
TRBD1	NA	TRBV12-3/TRBV12-4	TRBJ1-6	CASTLSGGQTNSPLHF	TGTGCCAGCACCCTAAGTGGGGGACAGACTAATTCACCCCTCCACTTT